This record looks at one T cell receptor beta chain sequence and its context. Its antigen remains undetermined. Qualities for individual bases were not recorded, and no much larger clone is one base off. These data belong to a study of low-dose radiotherapy and immunotherapy resistance in tumors (dated by TCRdb to between 2022 and 2023). As for the study more broadly: In Cohort 1, each fraction delivered 0.5 Gy every 2 weeks, and the prescribed total PTV dose was 6.5 Gy. Starting on cycle 1 day 1, patients took 300 mg of aspirin by mouth once daily for four cycles. Nivolumab and ipilimumab were both given intravenously, with nivolumab at a 240 mg flat dose every two weeks and ipilimumab at 1 mg/kg every six weeks. Every two weeks, patients got intravenous cyclophosphamide at 200 mg/m2, given one day ahead of each radiation and immunotherapy administration. Trial participants were not randomized into treatment groups. For Cohort 2, the dose was 1 Gy per fraction given every two weeks, adding up to 13 Gy in total across 26 weeks. The translational analysis covered eight patients: three from the first dose cohort and the first five from the second dose cohort.

At the junction V is shortened by 0 bases and J by 0 bases, with 6 bases in between. The CDR3 has 15 amino acids, counting the end cysteine and phenylalanine. The only DNA kept is the CDR3, 45 bases in frame from the first base. Based on the germline V gene (reference sequence), the CDR1 and CDR2 sequences are LGHDT and YNNKEL. Sequencing was carried out with an Illumina HiSeq 2500. Superscript III and a set of TRAV- and TRBV-specific primers were used to synthesize first-strand cDNA, so that both TCRalpha and TCRbeta chains were covered. TCRs were amplified with Phusion for approximately 20 PCR cycles using a constant-region primer together with the adapter attached to the V primers. The isolated mRNA was amplified using the MessageAmp II aRNA Amplification Kit, with in vitro transcription performed for about 15 hours at 37 degrees C. mRNA for TCR sequencing was isolated with the Dynabeads mRNA DIRECT Purification Kit. Indexed Illumina adapters were added in a second Phusion PCR of around 27 cycles, and the PCR products were purified with AMPure XP beads. Turning to the authors' computational methods: Custom Perl scripts pooled TCR sequences encoding the same protein, removed out-of-frame sequences and computed each clonotype's abundance. TCR sequences supported by only a single read were excluded from analysis. Repertoire metrics included Shannon entropy, Gini index, clonality, richness, and frequency of TCRs shared between repertoires. The raw public data were reprocessed by TCRdb itself: fastp quality trimming at Q25, MiXCR clonotype calling, in-frame beta chains only. Rows are unified per CDR3 protein, each entry keeping the most common DNA and genes. TCRdb, not the authors, supplied the V and J calls. A total of around 65,000 distinct CDR3 sequences appear in this sample, about 26% of them only once. The top ten hold about 6.6% of the sample.

Interpreted using the paper, the time point label stands for: before trial treatment. Donors were enrolled in RACIN, a single-arm phase I dose-escalation trial combining nivolumab, ipilimumab, aspirin, low-dose cyclophosphamide and low-dose radiotherapy. Eligible patients had advanced, TIL-negative solid tumors. This receptor was obtained from a male donor with rectosigmoid adenocarcinoma. The sequence joins TRBV3-1 to TRBJ2-1; TRBD1 is a possible D gene, resting on 6 matching bases. Sequencing used PBMCs, obtained before treatment. This receptor has the CDR3 CASSQEDSSYNEQFF. The nucleotide sequence is TGTGCCAGCAGCCAAGAGGACAGCTCCTACAATGAGCAGTTCTTC.